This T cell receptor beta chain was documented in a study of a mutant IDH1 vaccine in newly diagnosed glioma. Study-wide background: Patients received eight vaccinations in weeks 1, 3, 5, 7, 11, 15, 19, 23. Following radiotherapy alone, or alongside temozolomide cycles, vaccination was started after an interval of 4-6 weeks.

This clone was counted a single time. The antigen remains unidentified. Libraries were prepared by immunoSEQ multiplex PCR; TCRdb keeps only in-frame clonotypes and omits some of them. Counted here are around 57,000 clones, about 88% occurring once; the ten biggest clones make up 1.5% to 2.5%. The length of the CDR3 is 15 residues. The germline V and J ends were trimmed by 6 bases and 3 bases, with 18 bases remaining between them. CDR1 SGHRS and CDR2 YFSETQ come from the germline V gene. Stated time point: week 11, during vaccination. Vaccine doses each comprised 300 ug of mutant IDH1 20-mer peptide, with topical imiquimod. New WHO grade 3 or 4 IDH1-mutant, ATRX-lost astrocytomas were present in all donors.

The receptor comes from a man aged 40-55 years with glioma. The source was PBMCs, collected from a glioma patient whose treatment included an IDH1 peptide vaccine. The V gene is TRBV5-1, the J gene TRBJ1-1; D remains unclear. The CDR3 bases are TGCGCCAGCAAACCCGCTATCCAGATATACACTGAAGCTTTCTTT. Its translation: CASKPAIQIYTEAFF.